One and the same sample provided the 25 T cell receptor beta chains below, sequenced in a study of T cell responses to AZD1222 COVID-19 vaccine. The assay was immunoSEQ multiplex PCR, and TCRdb's table has in-frame clones only and misses some. The data contain over 100,000 clones, about 89% of them singletons. The sequences come from peripheral blood, collected on day 0 of AZD1222 vaccination. These receptors came from an adult in good health.

V usage is TRBV3-1 (or the pseudogene TRBV3-2) and J usage is TRBJ2-1; D is possibly TRBD1 (6 bases). V lost 4 bases and J lost 4, with 8 bases in between. The germline gives CDR1 LGHDT, CDR2 YNNKEL (reference sequence). This CDR3 comprises 13 residues. CDR3 in amino acids: CASSLRGYNEQFF. The CDR3, as DNA: TGTGCCAGCAGCCTTAGGGGGTACAATGAGCAGTTCTTC.

The gene calls are TRBV4-3 and TRBJ1-2, with TRBD1 identical over 7 bases. This CDR3 comprises 15 residues. Germline CDR1 LGHNA, CDR2 YSLEER. V trimming: 0 bases; J trimming: 4 bases; junction bases outside the gene matches: 5. The DNA for the CDR3 is TGCGCCAGCAGCCAAGACGCCAGGGGGACCTATGGCTACACCTTC. Translated, it gives CASSQDARGTYGYTF.

V gene TRBV2 combines with J gene TRBJ2-3, with D hard to call. Germline assignment: CDR1 SNHLY and CDR2 FYNNEI. V was shortened by 9 bases and J by 2 bases, with 12 bases between the two germline ends. This CDR3 region has 13 residues. The CDR3 loop reads CASAPPYTDTQYF. In DNA, the CDR3 is TGTGCCAGTGCTCCGCCTTACACAGATACGCAGTATTTT.

This chain links TRBV6-2 or TRBV6-3 with TRBJ2-3, with D possibly being TRBD1 (6 bases). Between the trimmed V and J ends, which lost 0 bases and 6 bases, there was a span of 13 bases. Germline CDR1 is MNHEY and CDR2 is SVGEGT. The CDR3 totals 15 residues. CDR3 DNA sequence: TGTGCCAGCAGTTACTCGCGGACAGAAGCCGATACGCAGTATTTT. Amino acid sequence: CASSYSRTEADTQYF.

In this sample, this clone turned up once. V is TRBV9 and J is TRBJ2-7; D tentatively fits TRBD1 or TRBD2 (6 bases each). The V end was cut by 3 bases, the J end by 5 bases, with 15 bases between. The CDR3 totals 14 residues. CDR1 is SGDLS and CDR2 is YYNGEE in the germline V gene. CDR3: CASSGGAATHEQYF. Written as DNA, the CDR3 is TGTGCCAGCAGCGGGGGGGCGGCTACCCACGAGCAGTACTTC.

This chain joins TRBV3-1 (or the pseudogene TRBV3-2) and TRBJ2-2; D perhaps matches TRBD1 (5 bases). V lost 5 bases and J lost 4, with 14 bases in between. The germline V gene has CDR1 LGHDT and CDR2 YNNKEL (reference sequence). The CDR3 contains 15 residues. CDR3 sequence (DNA): TGTGCCAGCAGCAGCTATCGACAGCCCACCGGGGAGCTGTTTTTT. It specifies CASSSYRQPTGELFF.

This chain joins TRBV5-1 and TRBJ1-3; D unresolved. V was pared by 1 base and J by 3 bases, with 8 bases between. The CDR3 runs 14 residues. Germline assignment: CDR1 SGHRS and CDR2 YFSETQ. CDR3 DNA sequence: TGCGCCAGCAGCTTGAAGGGCGATGGAAACACCATATATTTT. This translates into CASSLKGDGNTIYF.

The gene calls are TRBV20-1 and TRBJ1-1, with TRBD1 as a possible D gene (5 bases). The CDR3 totals 9 residues. Germline loops: CDR1 DFQATT, CDR2 SNEGSKA (reference sequence). In DNA, the CDR3 is TGCAGGGGGGAACTAGAAGCTTTCTTT. Amino acids: CRGELEAFF.

This chain uses TRBV19 with TRBJ1-5; TRBD1 is a possible D gene (5 bases). The CDR3 contains 14 residues. The germline gives CDR1 LNHDA, CDR2 SQIVND (reference sequence). V was shortened by 7 bases and J by 3 bases, with 13 bases between the two germline ends. The CDR3 DNA follows: TGTGCCAGTATCCAGGGTTGGGACAATCAGCCCCAGCATTTT. Residues: CASIQGWDNQPQHF.

This rearrangement joins TRBV7-2 to TRBJ2-5; weak D call: TRBD2 (6 bases). Trimming stripped 4 bases from V and 4 bases from J, with 16 bases between. Germline V gene lookup returns CDR1 SGHTA and CDR2 FQGNSA. The CDR3 covers 15 residues. The CDR3 DNA follows: TGTGCCAGCAGCTCCCGGGACGCCGGGGGAGAGACCCAGTACTTC. Translated: CASSSRDAGGETQYF.

The V gene is TRBV7-8, the J gene TRBJ2-2; D perhaps matches TRBD1 (6 bases). Germline V gene sequence: CDR1 SGHVS, CDR2 FQNEAQ. The CDR3 extends over 11 amino acids. Deletions cut 9 bases from V and 6 bases from J, with 8 bases between. The CDR3 is CASTGPGELFF. CDR3 nucleotide sequence: TGTGCCAGTACAGGGCCCGGGGAGCTGTTTTTT. The variable domain in full, with the rest retrieved from reference TRBV7-8 and TRBJ2-2, is GAGVSQSPRYKVAKRGQDVALRCDPISGHVSLFWYQQALGQGPEFLTYFQNEAQLDKSGLPSDRFFAERPEGSVSTLKIQRTQQEDSAVYLCASTGPGELFFGEGSRLTVL.

This rearrangement joins TRBV5-8 to TRBJ2-1; D possibly corresponds to TRBD2 (5 bases). Trimming removed 7 bases from V and 0 bases from J, with 14 bases in between. Germline assignment: CDR1 SGHTS and CDR2 YDEGEE. The CDR3 contains 15 residues. CDR3 loop: CASQKQRSSYNEQFF. The CDR3 bases are TGTGCCAGCCAAAAACAGCGGAGCTCCTACAATGAGCAGTTCTTC. The whole variable domain, filled in from reference TRBV5-8 and TRBJ2-1, reads EAGVTQSPTHLIKTRGQQATLRCSPISGHTSVYWYQQALGLGLQFLLWYDEGEERNRGNFPPRFSGRQFPNYSSELNVNALELEDSALYLCASQKQRSSYNEQFFGPGTRLTVL.

The rearrangement joins TRBV2 to TRBJ2-7, with 10 bases lining up with TRBD1. Looked up from germline, CDR1 is SNHLY and CDR2 is FYNNEI. V was clipped by 6 bases and J by 5 bases; unmatched bases: 1. The CDR3 covers 12 residues. The CDR3 nucleotides read TGTGCCAGCAGCGGGACAGGGGACGAGCAGTACTTC. Its translation is CASSGTGDEQYF.

This clone occurred once. This chain links TRBV30 with TRBJ1-2; TRBD1 matches at 8 bases. This CDR3 has 13 residues. V dropped 3 bases and J dropped 7; count of bases not matched to a gene: 7. Looked up from germline, CDR1 is GTSNPN and CDR2 is SVGIG (reference sequence). The CDR3 loop reads CAWRAGGLFGYTF. Here the CDR3 DNA reads TGTGCCTGGAGAGCAGGGGGCCTGTTTGGCTACACCTTC.

The chain joins TRBV3-1 (or the pseudogene TRBV3-2) to TRBJ1-4; D call uncertain. The CDR3 totals 15 residues. The V gene lost 2 bases and the J gene lost 8 bases, with 15 bases spanning the gap. Germline values: CDR1 LGHDT, CDR2 YNNKEL (reference sequence). The CDR3 DNA is TGTGCCAGCAGCCAACATCCGGCTAAAGGGGAAAAACTGTTTTTT. Residues: CASSQHPAKGEKLFF.

CDR3 DNA: TGTGCCAGCAGCCGAGGACAGGGGACTAACTATGGCTACACCTTC. Its protein product is CASSRGQGTNYGYTF. The chain recombines TRBV3-1 (or the pseudogene TRBV3-2) with TRBJ1-2, with TRBD1 identical over 9 bases. Germline V gene sequence: CDR1 LGHDT, CDR2 YNNKEL (reference sequence). J gave up 0 bases and V 4 bases, and 3 bases lay outside the gene matches. The CDR3 totals 15 residues.

This clone came up once. The chain joins TRBV27 to TRBJ1-1; D not certain. The V end lost 4 bases, the J end lost 8 bases, and 17 bases lay between the germline ends. Germline-derived CDR1 and CDR2 are MNHEY and SMNVEV (reference sequence). The CDR3 contains 14 residues. The CDR3 nucleotides are TGTGCCAGCAGTTCTTTCCGAGGTTGGGGAGAAGCTTTCTTT. As protein: CASSSFRGWGEAFF.

The chain recombines TRBV29-1 with TRBJ2-1; D perhaps matches TRBD2 (6 bases). There are 14 residues in the CDR3. Trimming left V 2 bases short and J 2 bases short, with 10 bases between. Germline V gene lookup returns CDR1 SQVTM and CDR2 ANQGSEA. CDR3 residues: CSVERDWAYNEQFF. The CDR3 coding sequence is TGCAGCGTTGAAAGGGACTGGGCCTACAATGAGCAGTTCTTC.

This sequence joins TRBV5-1 and TRBJ1-1, with TRBD1 as a possible D gene (5 bases). V was cut by 2 bases and J by 0 bases, with 8 bases left in between. This CDR3 comprises 14 residues. Germline-derived CDR1 and CDR2 are SGHRS and YFSETQ. In DNA, the CDR3 is TGCGCCAGCAGCTTTGGGACCGTGAACACTGAAGCTTTCTTT. It encodes CASSFGTVNTEAFF.

The chain joins TRBV4-3 to TRBJ1-6; TRBD1 aligns across 8 bases. This CDR3 has 16 residues. The germline gives CDR1 LGHNA, CDR2 YSLEER. V was clipped by 1 base and J by 9 bases; unmatched bases: 8. Here the CDR3 reads CASSQVSGQGGSPLHF. In DNA, the CDR3 is TGCGCCAGCAGCCAAGTCAGCGGACAGGGAGGTTCACCCCTCCACTTT.

The V and J genes are TRBV4-1 and TRBJ2-7; D perhaps matches TRBD1 (5 bases). There are 15 residues in the CDR3. Trimming took off 0 bases at V and 7 bases at J, with 16 bases between the two ends. The germline V gene encodes CDR1 MGHRA and CDR2 YSYEKL. CDR3 DNA sequence: TGCGCCAGCAGCCAAGATCGTACAGGCGTTTGGGAGCAGTACTTC. It codes for CASSQDRTGVWEQYF.

The genes are TRBV15 and TRBJ1-1, with D perhaps TRBD1 (5 bases). CDR1 is LNHNV and CDR2 is YYDKDF in the germline V gene (reference sequence). The V gene lost 0 bases and the J gene lost 11 bases, with 10 bases spanning the gap. The CDR3 is 12 amino acids. This CDR3 is CATSRDGGRAFF. CDR3 coding DNA: TGTGCCACCAGCAGAGATGGGGGGAGGGCTTTCTTT.

The gene calls are TRBV9 and TRBJ1-6; D is perhaps TRBD1 (5 bases). CDR1 is SGDLS and CDR2 is YYNGEE in the germline V gene. The CDR3 totals 15 residues. V was trimmed by 0 bases and J by 5 bases, leaving 9 bases between them. CDR3 DNA sequence: TGTGCCAGCAGCGTAGCCGGGACGGATAATTCACCCCTCCACTTT. Protein sequence: CASSVAGTDNSPLHF.

The chain joins TRBV6-2 or TRBV6-3 to TRBJ2-1; D uncertain. The V and J ends lost 2 bases and 2 bases respectively, with 7 bases between them. This CDR3 comprises 14 residues. CDR1 MNHEY and CDR2 SVGEGT come from the germline V gene. CDR3 sequence reads: CASSYATAYNEQFF. The CDR3 DNA reads as TGTGCCAGCAGTTACGCCACAGCCTACAATGAGCAGTTCTTC.

Only a few counts were recorded for this clone. The J gene is TRBJ2-7, the V gene TRBV24-1; D not resolved. CDR3 length equals 15 residues. Between the trimmed V and J ends, which lost 2 bases and 0 bases, there was a span of 10 bases. Germline V gene lookup returns CDR1 KGHDR and CDR2 SFDVKD. In DNA, the CDR3 is TGTGCCACCAGTGATTCGAGGCAAAGCTCCTACGAGCAGTACTTC. It yields the protein CATSDSRQSSYEQYF.